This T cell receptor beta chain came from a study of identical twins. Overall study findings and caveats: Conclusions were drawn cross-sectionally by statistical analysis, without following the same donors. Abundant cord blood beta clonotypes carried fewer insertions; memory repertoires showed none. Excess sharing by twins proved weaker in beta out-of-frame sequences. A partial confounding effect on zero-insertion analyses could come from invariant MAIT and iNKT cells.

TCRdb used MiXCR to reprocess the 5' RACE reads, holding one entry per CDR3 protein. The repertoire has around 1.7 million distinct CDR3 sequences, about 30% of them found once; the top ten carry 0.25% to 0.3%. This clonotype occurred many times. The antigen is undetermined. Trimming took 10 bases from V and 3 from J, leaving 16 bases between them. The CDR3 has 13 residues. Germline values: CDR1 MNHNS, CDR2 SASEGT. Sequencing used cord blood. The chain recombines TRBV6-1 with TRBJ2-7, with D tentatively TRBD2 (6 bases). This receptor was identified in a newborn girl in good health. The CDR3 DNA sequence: TGTGCCACCTTGGGACTTCCCCTCTACGAGCAGTACTTC. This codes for CATLGLPLYEQYF.